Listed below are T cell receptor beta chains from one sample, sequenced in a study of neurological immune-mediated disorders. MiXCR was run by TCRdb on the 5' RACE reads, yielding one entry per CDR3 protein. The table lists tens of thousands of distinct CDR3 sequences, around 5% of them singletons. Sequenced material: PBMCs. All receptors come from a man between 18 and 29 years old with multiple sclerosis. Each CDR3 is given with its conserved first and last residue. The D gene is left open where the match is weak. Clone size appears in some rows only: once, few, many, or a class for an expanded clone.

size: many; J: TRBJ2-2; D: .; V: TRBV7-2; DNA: TGTGCCAGCAGCGTGGGGTGGCCCTTAAACACCGGGGAGCTGTTTTTT; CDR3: CASSVGWPLNTGELFF
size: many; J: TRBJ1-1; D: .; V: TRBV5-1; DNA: TGCGCCAGCAGCTTGGGGGGCGGCAAAGGGTGGATGGACACTGAAGCTTTCTTT; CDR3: CASSLGGGKGWMDTEAFF
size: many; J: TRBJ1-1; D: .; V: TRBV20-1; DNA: TGCAGTGCCAAAGAGGGGTGGGCGGGGAACACTGAAGCTTTCTTT; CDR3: CSAKEGWAGNTEAFF
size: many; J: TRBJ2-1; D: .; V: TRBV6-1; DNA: TGTGCCAGCAGTGAGCGGGCTAGCAGGTCCCATGAGCAGTTCTTC; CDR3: CASSERASRSHEQFF
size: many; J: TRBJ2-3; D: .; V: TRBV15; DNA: TGTGCCACCAGCAGAGATTCTTCAGTTCAGTATTTT; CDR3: CATSRDSSVQYF
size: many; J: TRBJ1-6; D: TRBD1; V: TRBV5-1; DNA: TGCGCCAGCAGCCAACTACCGCCCGGGACAGGGGGAACAAATTCACCCCTCCACTTT; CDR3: CASSQLPPGTGGTNSPLHF
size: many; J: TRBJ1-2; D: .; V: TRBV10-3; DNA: TGTGCCATCAGTCAATTCCAGGACGATGGCTACACCTTC; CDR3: CAISQFQDDGYTF
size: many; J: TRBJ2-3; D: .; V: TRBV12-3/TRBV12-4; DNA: TGTGCCAGCAGCTACTACGGGACGGCTAGCACAGATACGCAGTATTTT; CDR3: CASSYYGTASTDTQYF
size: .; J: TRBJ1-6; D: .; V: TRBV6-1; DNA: TGTGCCAGCAGTGAAAGTGGCTCATATAATTCACCCCTCCACTTT; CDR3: CASSESGSYNSPLHF
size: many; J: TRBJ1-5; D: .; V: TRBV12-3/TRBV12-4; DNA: TGTGCCAGCAGTTCGCGTCGAGGTGGGGGCGTCCACAATCAGCCCCAGCATTTT; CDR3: CASSSRRGGGVHNQPQHF